The clone carrying this T cell receptor (beta chain) was seen only a few times. Its antigen is undetermined. Unique molecular identifiers (one per individual cDNA molecule) were attached. TCRdb redid the calling of the 5' RACE reads with MiXCR, one entry per CDR3 protein. The data show about 47,000 distinct CDR3 sequences, with 9.5% to 12% seen just once and under 15% held by the top ten. This sample was taken from a study of early T cells in non-severe SARS-CoV-2 infection. Study in general: The authors sequenced bulk RNA from unsorted whole blood, leaving chains unpaired. Study-level results: Anti-spike CD8 specificities were favored by VDJdb matching, whose results missed private and CD4 specificities.

The CDR3 length is 13 residues. Trimming pared 4 bases from V and 4 bases from J, leaving 12 bases between. Germline V gene lookup returns CDR1 SGHNT and CDR2 YYREEE (reference sequence). The TCR sequence derives from an adult who was a healthcare worker with PCR-confirmed SARS-CoV-2 infection or an uninfected control (not recorded which). This chain joins TRBV5-4 and TRBJ2-7; no reliable D call. The sequencing input was whole blood. Here the CDR3 reads CASSLDTRYEQYF. Here the CDR3 DNA reads TGTGCCAGCAGCCTTGATACACGTTACGAGCAGTACTTC.